The rows below give T cell receptor beta chains drawn from one sample of a study of human T cells and chemical hapten exposure. TCRdb fed the RACE reads into MiXCR, producing one record per CDR3 protein. This table has 80,000 to 100,000 distinct CDR3 sequences, under 15% appearing once. The sample in question was whole blood, obtained in connection with sensitization to the hapten diphenylcyclopropenone (DPC). The receptors originated from a woman in her forties with alopecia areata. Some clones in this sample may be carry-over from other donors' samples. The CDR3 runs from the conserved cysteine through the conserved F or W. D genes are given only for firm matches. Size values are once, few and many counts, or a class for expanded clones, and some rows have none.

d_call j_call v_call clone_size cdr3_aa cdr3_nt
NA TRBJ2-2 TRBV28 few CASSLGGALAGELFF TGTGCCAGCAGTTTGGGGGGAGCTCTGGCCGGGGAGCTGTTTTTT
TRBD2 TRBJ2-7 TRBV20-1 NA CSASSTSGVHEQYF TGCAGTGCTAGTAGCACTAGCGGGGTCCACGAGCAGTACTTC
NA TRBJ1-5 TRBV4-2 many CASSQEQNQPQHF TGTGCCAGCAGCCAAGAACAGAATCAGCCCCAGCATTTT
NA TRBJ2-5 TRBV3-1 NA CASSHNRDQETQYF TGTGCCAGCAGCCATAACCGGGACCAAGAGACCCAGTACTTC
NA TRBJ2-2 TRBV11-2 few CASSLVAMPAGELFF TGTGCCAGCAGCTTAGTTGCGATGCCGGCCGGGGAGCTGTTTTTT
NA TRBJ2-3 TRBV29-1 few CSLWDSTDTQYF TGCAGCCTCTGGGACAGCACAGATACGCAGTATTTT
NA TRBJ2-3 TRBV7-6 few CASSWYYQDTQYF TGTGCCAGCAGCTGGTACTACCAAGATACGCAGTATTTT
TRBD1 TRBJ2-1 TRBV7-9 few CASSLGTGGRNEQFF TGTGCCAGCAGCTTAGGGACAGGGGGTCGCAATGAGCAGTTCTTC
TRBD1 TRBJ1-3 TRBV11-2 few CASSLGQGRATIYF TGTGCCAGCAGCCTCGGACAGGGAAGGGCCACCATATATTTT
NA TRBJ2-1 TRBV7-7 NA CASSLGRVQAGEQFF TGTGCTAGCAGCTTAGGGAGAGTTCAAGCGGGTGAGCAGTTCTTC
NA TRBJ2-6 TRBV2 few CASSRGTLSGANVLTF TGTGCCAGCAGTAGGGGGACACTCTCTGGGGCCAACGTCCTGACTTTC
NA TRBJ2-7 TRBV28 few CASGENSGSYEQYF TGTGCCAGCGGAGAAAATAGCGGTTCCTACGAGCAGTACTTC
NA TRBJ1-5 TRBV28 few CASHTGSNQPQHF TGTGCCAGCCATACAGGTTCGAATCAGCCCCAGCATTTT
NA TRBJ2-7 TRBV29-1 few CSVVGHLTYEQYF TGCAGCGTTGTGGGACACCTGACCTACGAGCAGTACTTC
NA TRBJ1-4 TRBV7-9 NA CASSAFEGQLFF TGTGCCAGCAGCGCGTTTGAAGGGCAACTGTTTTTT
NA TRBJ2-1 TRBV7-6 few CASSLDGASSYNEQFF TGTGCCAGCAGCTTAGACGGGGCTAGCTCCTACAATGAGCAGTTCTTC
TRBD2 TRBJ2-5 TRBV12-3/TRBV12-4 few CASGGADLEPTSGRLMETQYF TGTGCCAGCGGAGGGGCCGACCTGGAGCCGACTAGCGGGAGGTTAATGGAGACCCAGTACTTC
NA TRBJ2-5 TRBV7-3 many CASSLPEAGEETQYF TGTGCCAGCAGCTTACCCGAAGCGGGTGAAGAGACCCAGTACTTC
TRBD1 TRBJ2-6 TRBV5-8 few CASSFRGLGANVLTF TGTGCCAGCAGCTTCAGGGGGCTTGGGGCCAACGTCCTGACTTTC
NA TRBJ2-1 TRBV27 NA CASSLIGDDEQFF TGTGCCAGCAGTTTGATAGGGGATGATGAGCAGTTCTTC
TRBD2 TRBJ2-1 TRBV7-2 few CASRLDKLAGKPEFF TGTGCCAGCAGGCTTGATAAACTAGCGGGAAAACCGGAGTTCTTC
TRBD1 TRBJ2-3 TRBV5-1 few CASSFWGQGSTDTQYF TGCGCCAGCAGCTTCTGGGGACAGGGTAGCACAGATACGCAGTATTTT
NA TRBJ2-1 TRBV2 NA CATRPGLALNEQFF TGTGCCACCAGACCGGGACTCGCCCTGAATGAGCAGTTCTTC
NA TRBJ2-1 TRBV29-1 NA CSFLATSSYNEQFF TGCAGCTTTCTAGCGACATCCTCCTACAATGAGCAGTTCTTC
NA TRBJ2-2 TRBV24-1 NA CATSVTYAGELFF TGTGCCACCAGTGTTACATACGCCGGGGAGCTGTTTTTT
TRBD2 TRBJ2-1 TRBV11-2 many CASSQTGTSGSRFF TGTGCCAGCAGCCAAACGGGTACTAGCGGGAGTCGGTTCTTC
NA TRBJ2-7 TRBV27 NA CASSSLIKGGEQYF TGTGCCAGCAGTTCGCTCATTAAGGGGGGCGAGCAGTACTTC
NA TRBJ1-2 TRBV25-1 many CASQWGEGYTF TGTGCCAGCCAGTGGGGGGAGGGCTACACCTTC
TRBD2 TRBJ2-2 TRBV11-2 NA CASSNLGLGGGTGELFF TGTGCCAGCAGCAACCTTGGACTAGGAGGCGGTACCGGGGAGCTGTTTTTT
TRBD1 TRBJ2-3 TRBV7-2 few CASSPRTGSTDTQYF TGTGCCAGCAGCCCACGGACAGGGAGCACAGATACGCAGTATTTT
TRBD2 TRBJ2-3 TRBV20-1 NA CSARAGGATDTQYF TGCAGTGCTAGAGCGGGGGGGGCGACAGATACGCAGTATTTT
TRBD2 TRBJ2-1 TRBV6-2/TRBV6-3 few CASSDRGTSGSYEQFF TGTGCCAGCAGTGACAGAGGGACTAGCGGGAGTTATGAGCAGTTCTTC
TRBD2 TRBJ2-5 TRBV7-8 many CASSPGLALQETQYF TGTGCCAGCAGCCCCGGACTAGCTCTACAAGAGACCCAGTACTTC
TRBD2 TRBJ2-5 TRBV7-2 NA CASSLTSGRGLGETQYF TGTGCCAGCAGCTTAACTAGCGGGAGAGGATTGGGAGAGACCCAGTACTTC